This is a list of T cell receptor beta chains from one sample in a study of T cells in Graves' hyperthyroidism and ophthalmopathy. TCRdb reanalysed the multiplex PCR reads using MiXCR and keeps one entry per CDR3 protein. The data contain some 600,000 distinct CDR3 sequences, under 60% of them singletons. Sequencing used peripheral blood or thyroid tissue (not recorded which). These receptors all stem from a woman aged 18 to 35 with Graves' hyperthyroidism. Each CDR3 is given with its conserved first and last residue. A D gene is named only where the DNA matches it firmly.

j_call v_call d_call cdr3_aa
TRBJ1-5 TRBV2 - CASTTGLAQPQHF
TRBJ2-7 TRBV19 - CASSHPGGRVAYEQYF
TRBJ2-7 TRBV7-2 - CASSQGVTYEQYF
TRBJ1-1 TRBV19 - CASSIVGGLDTEAFF
TRBJ1-2 TRBV10-3 - CAISESRQSNGYTF
TRBJ1-1 TRBV2 - CALPGWDTEAFF
TRBJ1-2 TRBV7-9 TRBD1 CASSGDRGKSYGYTF
TRBJ2-7 TRBV9 - CASSVHFDNYEQYF
TRBJ2-7 TRBV10-2 - CASSQDRERGSYEQYF
TRBJ1-2 TRBV7-9 - CASSLDGQRGYTF
TRBJ1-3 TRBV20-1 TRBD1 CSAPTGQRDTIYF
TRBJ1-4 TRBV29-1 - CSVSGQSTNEKLFF
TRBJ2-5 TRBV24-1 TRBD2 CATSDLPSRGSETQYF
TRBJ1-4 TRBV25-1 - CASSDNLNEKLFF
TRBJ1-2 TRBV19 - CASSMQGRIGYTF
TRBJ2-2 TRBV11-1 - CASSLFPRVTRSYTGELFF
TRBJ2-5 TRBV7-3 TRBD1 CASSLVGQGAKTQYF
TRBJ1-2 TRBV12-3/TRBV12-4 - CASSRGIEQNNYGYTF
TRBJ1-3 TRBV25-1 - CASSARDPGLNTIYF
TRBJ1-6 TRBV20-1 - CSARDWDTAKHLHF
TRBJ2-7 TRBV12-3/TRBV12-4 TRBD2 CASSGTSGGTYEQYF
TRBJ2-7 TRBV2 - CASSLIEFPYEQYF
TRBJ1-4 TRBV10-3 TRBD1 CAISEGQGALF
TRBJ1-5 TRBV12-3/TRBV12-4 - CASSKGLSNQPQHF
TRBJ1-6 TRBV2 - CASRRAGGVGNSPLHF
TRBJ2-2 TRBV7-9 - CASSLEGTANTGELFF
TRBJ1-4 TRBV14 TRBD1 CASSPDRVETNEKLFF
TRBJ1-5 TRBV20-1 - CSVWAGRNQPQHF
TRBJ2-7 TRBV29-1 - CSVGGGESYEQYF
TRBJ1-2 TRBV29-1 TRBD1 CSVDGTGGGYGYTF
TRBJ1-2 TRBV10-3 - CATTGNSDGYTF
TRBJ2-7 TRBV15 TRBD1 CATSRGRGTGTSYEQYF
TRBJ1-4 TRBV19 - CASSRSRPATNEKLFF
TRBJ1-2 TRBV24-1 - CATSDFEGQRGYTF
TRBJ2-5 TRBV29-1 TRBD1 CSVLDRGGLETQYF
TRBJ2-7 TRBV7-9 - CVSSLGTRSYEQYF
TRBJ1-1 TRBV6-5 - CASSSRVLNTEAFF
TRBJ1-3 TRBV7-9 TRBD1 CASSTTYRGPGNTIYF
TRBJ1-1 TRBV19 - CASSMDPTTEAFF
TRBJ2-7 TRBV12-3/TRBV12-4 - CASSLQFLYEQYF
TRBJ2-7 TRBV10-3 - CAARRETFSYEQYF
TRBJ1-6 TRBV11-2 TRBD1 CASSRTGTSPLHF
TRBJ2-7 TRBV7-8 TRBD2 CASRKREASYEQYF
TRBJ2-6 TRBV5-1 - CASSFGGVGANVLTF
TRBJ1-2 TRBV20-1 TRBD1 CSARGPRDRVRLGYTF
TRBJ2-7 TRBV7-7 - CASSLVQGLEQYF